This note documents a single T cell receptor beta chain sequence. What it binds is unknown. TCRdb derives one entry per CDR3 protein from the 5' RACE reads, leaving out DNA. Its listing shows about 160,000 distinct CDR3 sequences. These data originate in a study of monozygotic twins with inflammatory bowel disease. Study-wide results and caveats: There was no support for any single strong signal or clonotype associated with IBD.

Total RNA isolation used whole blood (no T cell sorting was performed). This CDR3 is built from 17 residues. Germline V gene sequence: CDR1 LGHNA, CDR2 YSLEER. The sequence derives from a human donor with ulcerative colitis or Crohn's disease, or a healthy co-twin of an affected twin (not recorded which). Source material: blood. The chain combines TRBV4-3 with TRBJ1-6; the D call from TCRdb, TRBD1, cannot be confirmed without DNA. CDR3 sequence: CASSKNRGPVLRSPLHF.